The 16 T cell receptor beta chains presented below share a single source sample, sequenced in a study of shared clonotypes between healthy human individuals. CD45RO-negative CD8 cells positively selected for CCR7 made up the naive population, which excluded terminally differentiated effector memory CD45RA+ cells. Using immunoSEQ multiplex PCR, the repertoire was profiled, and TCRdb retains in-frame clones only, with some absent. This sample has more than 2 million clones, with around 93% found just once. The sequenced material came from naive CD8+ T cells from PBMCs. Every receptor here comes from a man aged 18 to 35 in good health. Some clones in this sample may be carry-over from other donors' samples.

The V gene is TRBV28, the J gene TRBJ2-3, with TRBD2 matching 7 bases. The J segment lost 0 bases and the V segment lost 7 bases, leaving 7 bases of the junction unmatched. The germline gives CDR1 MDHEN, CDR2 SYDVKM. The CDR3 is 15 residues long. The CDR3 is CASKSAGVSTDTQYF. CDR3 in DNA: TGTGCCAGCAAATCGGCGGGAGTGAGCACAGATACGCAGTATTTT.

This clone appeared a single time. The gene calls are TRBV10-1 and TRBJ2-1; 9 bases are a match to TRBD2. V was pared by 0 bases and J by 6 bases, with 9 bases of the junction left unmatched. This CDR3 spans 17 amino acids. Germline V lookup: CDR1 WNHNN, CDR2 SYGVQD (reference sequence). CDR3 DNA sequence: TGCGCCAGCAGTGAGTCGTTGCGGGAGGGCCGCGGCAATGAGCAGTTCTTC. Translated: CASSESLREGRGNEQFF.

The V and J genes are TRBV4-1 and TRBJ2-7; 11 nucleotides match TRBD2. There are 15 residues in the CDR3. V lost 1 base and J lost 8; bases outside the gene matches: 7. CDR1 is MGHRA and CDR2 is YSYEKL in the germline V gene. The DNA for the CDR3 is TGCGCCAGCAGCCAAGTATTAGCGGGAGGGGGGAAGCAGTACTTC. Amino acids: CASSQVLAGGGKQYF.

This clone was picked up a small number of times. This chain links TRBV7-6 with TRBJ2-1; 7 bases fit TRBD2. The CDR3 covers 12 residues. Germline V gene sequence: CDR1 SGHVS, CDR2 FNYEAQ. V shed 11 bases and J 4 bases; nucleotides not matched to a gene: 5. In nucleotides, the CDR3 is TGTGCCCGGGGAGGGAAATACAATGAGCAGTTCTTC. The encoded protein is CARGGKYNEQFF.

The chain links TRBV13 to TRBJ2-5; TRBD2 aligns across 7 bases. CDR1 PRHDT and CDR2 FYEKMQ come from the germline V gene (reference sequence). The CDR3 is 15 amino acids. Losses at the gene ends were 1 base for V and 4 bases for J; bases not matched to a gene: 6. The CDR3 DNA is TGTGCCAGCAGCTTAGCCCAGATAGCGGGAGAGACCCAGTACTTC. Protein: CASSLAQIAGETQYF.

This clone has just one count. Other DNA sequences in the same sample also yield this CDR3. V gene TRBV28 combines with J gene TRBJ2-7; D remains ambiguous. Germline V gene sequence: CDR1 MDHEN, CDR2 SYDVKM. The CDR3 sequence is 12 residues long. V was cut by 2 bases and J by 4 bases, with 6 bases left in between. CDR3 sequence reads: CASSLSAYEQYF. CDR3 nucleotide sequence: TGTGCCAGCAGTTTAAGTGCTTACGAGCAGTACTTC.

The chain's CDR3 is CASRLGRGDPYEQYF. CDR3 DNA: TGTGCCAGCAGACTCGGGAGGGGCGATCCTTACGAGCAGTACTTC. The chain couples TRBV6-1 to TRBJ2-7; 8 bases align to TRBD2. This CDR3 is built from 15 residues. With V trimmed by 6 bases and J by 4 bases, 11 bases remained unmatched. CDR1 MNHNS and CDR2 SASEGT come from the germline V gene.

This chain's CDR3 is CASSHKDLHYEQYF. DNA of the CDR3: TGTGCCAGCAGCCACAAGGACTTGCACTACGAGCAGTACTTC. J is TRBJ2-7 and V is TRBV7-2; a weak D match, TRBD2 (5 bases). Per germline, CDR1 SGHTA and CDR2 FQGNSA. Trimming pared 5 bases from V and 3 bases from J, leaving 14 bases between. The length of the CDR3 is 14 residues.

The chain recombines TRBV6-5 with TRBJ2-7; D possibly matches TRBD1 or TRBD2 (5 bases each). V gave up 6 bases and J gave up 3 bases, with 15 bases separating them. Germline CDR1 and CDR2: MNHEY and SVGAGI. The CDR3 consists of 14 residues. CDR3 bases: TGTGCCAGCAGCCTCCGGGGCGCATTCTACGAGCAGTACTTC. Residues: CASSLRGAFYEQYF.

The chain combines TRBV29-1 with TRBJ1-2, with D perhaps TRBD1 (5 bases). CDR1 and CDR2 (germline): SQVTM, ANQGSEA. The CDR3 has 11 amino acids. Here the CDR3 DNA reads TGCGCCCTACCGGGGGACTATGGCTACACCTTC. It is translated as CALPGDYGYTF.

The chain joins TRBV28 to TRBJ1-1, with TRBD1 matching 9 bases. The CDR3 extends over 16 amino acids. J lost 4 bases, V lost 7 bases, and 13 bases had no gene match. The V gene's germline CDR1 is MDHEN and CDR2 SYDVKM. CDR3 loop: CASTDPGQGIFTEAFF. The CDR3 DNA reads as TGTGCCAGCACCGACCCCGGACAGGGGATTTTCACTGAAGCTTTCTTT.

The V and J genes are TRBV9 and TRBJ2-1; D is tentatively TRBD1 or TRBD2 (5 bases each). Germline V gene data show CDR1 as SGDLS and CDR2 as YYNGEE. Trimming took 4 bases from V and 5 from J, leaving 22 bases between them. This CDR3 spans 17 amino acids. The CDR3, as DNA: TGTGCCAGCAGCCTTTTTCCCCGGGACCGGGTTAACAATGAGCAGTTCTTC. This encodes CASSLFPRDRVNNEQFF.

This chain uses TRBV4-1 with TRBJ2-3, with D maybe TRBD2 (5 bases). CDR1 is MGHRA, CDR2 YSYEKL, per germline. V was clipped by 6 bases and J by 4 bases, with 23 bases between them. This CDR3 is built from 17 residues. The CDR3 nucleotides read TGCGCCAGCAGTTCCTCGGTACTGGATAGCGTACCAGATACGCAGTATTTT. Translated, it gives CASSSSVLDSVPDTQYF.

The chain carries TRBV21-1 and TRBJ2-7; the table names TRBD1, a call not compared with the DNA. TRBV21-1 is a pseudogene segment. This CDR3 spans 17 amino acids. The CDR3 region has the DNA TGTGCCAGCAGCAAGGGACTGAACGGACAGGGAAGCTACGAGCAGTACTTC. Encoded protein: CASSKGLNGQGSYEQYF.

J is TRBJ2-7 and V is TRBV4-3; D gene unclear. The CDR3 contains 16 residues. V was clipped by 0 bases and J by 2 bases, with 14 bases between them. CDR1 LGHNA and CDR2 YSLEER come from the germline V gene. CDR3 bases: TGCGCCAGCAGCCAAGATCCCCACGCGGAGACCTACGAGCAGTACTTC. This codes for CASSQDPHAETYEQYF.

This chain uses TRBV27 with TRBJ1-2; D gene ambiguous. V was cut by 5 bases and J by 3 bases, with 10 bases left in between. Germline loops: CDR1 MNHEY, CDR2 SMNVEV (reference sequence). CDR3 length: 13 residues. The CDR3 reads CASSRTWDYGYTF. DNA for the CDR3: TGTGCCAGCAGTCGAACATGGGACTATGGCTACACCTTC.